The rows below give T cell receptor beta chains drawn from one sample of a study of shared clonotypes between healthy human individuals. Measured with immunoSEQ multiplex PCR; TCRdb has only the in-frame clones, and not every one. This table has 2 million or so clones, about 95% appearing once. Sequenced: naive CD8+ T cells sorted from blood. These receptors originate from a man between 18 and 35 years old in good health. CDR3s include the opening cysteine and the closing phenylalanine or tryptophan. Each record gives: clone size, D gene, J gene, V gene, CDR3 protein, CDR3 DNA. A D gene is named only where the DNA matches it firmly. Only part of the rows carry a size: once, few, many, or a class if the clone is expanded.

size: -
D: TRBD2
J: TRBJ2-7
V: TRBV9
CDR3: CASSVEGTTGGEQYF
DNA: TGTGCCAGCAGCGTAGAAGGGACTACCGGTGGGGAGCAGTACTTC

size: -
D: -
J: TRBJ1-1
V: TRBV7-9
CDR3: CASSPRGRNTEAFF
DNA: TGTGCCAGCAGCCCACGAGGGCGGAACACTGAAGCTTTCTTT

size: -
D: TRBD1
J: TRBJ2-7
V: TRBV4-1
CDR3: CASSQEGQGGEQYF
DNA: TGCGCCAGCAGCCAAGAGGGACAGGGCGGCGAGCAGTACTTC

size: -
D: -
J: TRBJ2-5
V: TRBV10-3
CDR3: CAISEPGEGETQYF
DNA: TGTGCCATCAGTGAGCCAGGGGAGGGGGAGACCCAGTACTTC

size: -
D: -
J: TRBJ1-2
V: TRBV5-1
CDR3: CASSAVGGPVGYTF
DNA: TGCGCCAGCAGCGCCGTGGGGGGGCCCGTCGGCTACACCTTC

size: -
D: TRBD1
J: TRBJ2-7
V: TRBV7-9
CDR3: CASSLRQGSYEQYF
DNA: TGTGCCAGCAGCTTGAGACAGGGGTCCTACGAGCAGTACTTC

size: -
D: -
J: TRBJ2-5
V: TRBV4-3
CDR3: CASSQDLEDYETQYF
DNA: TGCGCCAGCAGCCAAGATCTGGAGGACTATGAGACCCAGTACTTC

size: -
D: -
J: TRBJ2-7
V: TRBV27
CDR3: CASSPSVGPVAYEQYF
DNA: TGTGCCAGCAGTCCATCGGTGGGGCCGGTTGCCTACGAGCAGTACTTC

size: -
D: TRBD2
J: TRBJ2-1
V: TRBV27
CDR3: CASSGGSYNEQFF
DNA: TGTGCCAGCAGCGGGGGGTCCTACAATGAGCAGTTCTTC

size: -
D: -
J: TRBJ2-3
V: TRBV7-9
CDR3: CASSLEGPADTQYF
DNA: TGTGCCAGCAGCTTAGAAGGTCCCGCAGATACGCAGTATTTT

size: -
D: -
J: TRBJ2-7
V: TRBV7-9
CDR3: CASSKTGNSYEQYF
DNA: TGTGCCAGCAGCAAAACAGGGAATTCCTACGAGCAGTACTTC

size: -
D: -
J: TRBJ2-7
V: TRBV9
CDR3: CASSPSPGDYEQYF
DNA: TGTGCCAGCAGCCCCTCGCCGGGAGACTACGAGCAGTACTTC

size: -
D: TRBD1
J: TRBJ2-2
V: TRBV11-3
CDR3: CASSLRTGDNTGELFF
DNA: TGTGCCAGCAGCCTTCGGACAGGGGACAACACCGGGGAGCTGTTTTTT

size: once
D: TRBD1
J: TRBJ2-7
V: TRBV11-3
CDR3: CASSPRQGANEQYF
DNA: TGTGCCAGCAGCCCCCGACAGGGGGCTAACGAGCAGTACTTC

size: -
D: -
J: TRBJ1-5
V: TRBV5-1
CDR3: CASSLDSNQPQHF
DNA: TGCGCCAGCAGCTTGGATAGCAATCAGCCCCAGCATTTT

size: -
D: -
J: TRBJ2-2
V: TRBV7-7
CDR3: CASSLALGMGTGELFF
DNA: TGTGCTAGCAGCTTAGCGCTGGGAATGGGGACCGGGGAGCTGTTTTTT

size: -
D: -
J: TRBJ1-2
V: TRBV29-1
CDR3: CSVERQEDYGYTF
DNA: TGCAGCGTTGAACGGCAAGAAGACTATGGCTACACCTTC

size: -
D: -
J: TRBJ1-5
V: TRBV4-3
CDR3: CASKGQPQHF
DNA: TGCGCCAGCAAGGGTCAGCCCCAGCATTTT

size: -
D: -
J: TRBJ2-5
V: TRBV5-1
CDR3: CASSPATPGKETQYF
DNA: TGCGCCAGCAGCCCCGCCACCCCAGGAAAAGAGACCCAGTACTTC

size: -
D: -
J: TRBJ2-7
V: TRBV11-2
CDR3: CASSLEARYEQYF
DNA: TGTGCCAGCAGCTTAGAGGCGCGCTACGAGCAGTACTTC

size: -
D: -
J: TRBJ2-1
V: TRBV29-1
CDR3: CSVEAGLGYNEQFF
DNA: TGCAGCGTTGAAGCGGGACTGGGTTACAATGAGCAGTTCTTC

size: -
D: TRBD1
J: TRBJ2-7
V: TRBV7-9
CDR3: CASSYGQGRYEQYF
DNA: TGTGCCAGCAGCTACGGACAGGGGAGGTACGAGCAGTACTTC

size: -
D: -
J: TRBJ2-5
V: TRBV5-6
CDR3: CASSLNPDSGLETQYF
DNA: TGTGCCAGCAGCCTGAATCCTGACAGTGGGTTGGAGACCCAGTACTTC

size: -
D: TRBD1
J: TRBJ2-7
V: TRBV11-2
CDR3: CASSLFQGVPYEQYF
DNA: TGTGCCAGCAGCTTGTTCCAGGGGGTCCCTTACGAGCAGTACTTC

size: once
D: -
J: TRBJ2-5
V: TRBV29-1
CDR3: CSVEEVLGQEKIEETQYF
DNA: TGCAGCGTTGAAGAGGTATTGGGGCAAGAGAAAATTGAAGAGACCCAGTACTTC

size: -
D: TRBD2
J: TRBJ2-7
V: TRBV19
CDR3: CASSILAGKTPYEQYF
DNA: TGTGCCAGTAGTATACTAGCGGGAAAGACTCCCTACGAGCAGTACTTC

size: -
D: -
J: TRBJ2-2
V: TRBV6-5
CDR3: CASSSGDYPNTGELFF
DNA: TGTGCCAGCAGTTCAGGGGACTATCCGAACACCGGGGAGCTGTTTTTT

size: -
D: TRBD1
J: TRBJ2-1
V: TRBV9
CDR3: CASSVGGTGLGEQFF
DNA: TGTGCCAGCAGCGTAGGAGGGACAGGGCTCGGTGAGCAGTTCTTC

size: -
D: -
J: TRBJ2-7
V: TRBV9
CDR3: CASSVGARGEVYEQYF
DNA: TGTGCCAGCAGCGTAGGAGCCAGGGGGGAAGTCTACGAGCAGTACTTC